This TCR beta chain came from a study of tumor-infiltrating lymphocytes in oesophageal squamous cell carcinoma. The germline CDR1 and CDR2 sequences are DFQATT and SNEGSKA (reference sequence). The CDR3 covers 15 residues. TCRdb called the PCR reads again in MiXCR, with one record for every CDR3 protein. Among around 12,000 distinct CDR3 sequences, 45% to 55% were seen once, and the ten largest hold approximately 15%. The receptor was derived from a male donor with esophageal squamous cell carcinoma. The sequencing sample was made of normal esophageal tissue next to the tumor. J is TRBJ2-1 and V is TRBV20-1; 16 bases agree with TRBD2. The J call may be wrong; the DNA end is better matched by TRBJ2-5. CDR3 sequence: CSAGTSGRAGETQYF. CDR3 in DNA: TGCAGTGCTGGGACTAGCGGGAGGGCCGGGGAGACCCAGTACTTC.